A selection of T cell receptor beta chains follows, all from one sample in a study of blood T cell repertoires in COVID-19. The protocol was immunoSEQ multiplex PCR, while the TCRdb copy is restricted to in-frame clones and leaves out a portion. The top ten clones hold approximately 4.2% of a sample with approximately 110,000 clones, about 78% of them seen once. Sequencing used peripheral blood. The origin of the receptors is a human donor in a cohort sampled during active or convalescent COVID-19. CDR3s include the opening cysteine and the closing phenylalanine or tryptophan. The D gene is left open where the match is weak. Only part of the rows carry a size: once, few, many, or a class if the clone is expanded.

>-|TRBJ2-7|TRBV27|few
TGTGCCAGCAGAACCGGGAAAACCTACGAGCAGTACTTC
CASRTGKTYEQYF
>-|TRBJ2-7|TRBV19|many
TGTGCCAGTAGTATCAGCCAGGGTGGTTACGAGCAGTACTTC
CASSISQGGYEQYF
>TRBD2|TRBJ2-7|TRBV7-9|-
TGTGCCAGCAGCATTAGCGGGAGCTCCTACGAGCAGTACTTC
CASSISGSSYEQYF
>TRBD2|TRBJ2-3|TRBV30|-
TGTGCCTGGGACCGACTAGCGGGAGTGGGAGATACGCAGTATTTT
CAWDRLAGVGDTQYF
>TRBD1|TRBJ1-2|TRBV19|-
TGTGCCAGTAGTATAGCGGGACAGGGGGGATATGGCTACACCTTC
CASSIAGQGGYGYTF
>TRBD1|TRBJ2-7|TRBV27|-
TGTGCCAGCAGACCCCGTGAACAGGGGTACTACGAGCAGTACTTC
CASRPREQGYYEQYF
>-|TRBJ2-7|TRBV6-6|-
TGTGCCAGCAGTTACATCAGCAGGGGATCCTACGAGCAGTACTTC
CASSYISRGSYEQYF
>-|TRBJ1-1|TRBV19|-
TGTGCCAGTACGGTCACGGGGAACACTGAAGCTTTCTTT
CASTVTGNTEAFF
>TRBD1|TRBJ1-2|TRBV7-2|-
TGTGCCAGCAGCTTAGAGGGGACAGGGGGCGACTATGGCTACACCTTC
CASSLEGTGGDYGYTF
>TRBD1|TRBJ2-7|TRBV18|-
TGTGCCAGCTACAGGACAGGGCGAGGGGAGCAGTACTTC
CASYRTGRGEQYF
>-|TRBJ2-7|TRBV5-1|once
TGCGCCAGCAGCTTGACAGGGACCTACGAGCAGTACTTC
CASSLTGTYEQYF
>TRBD2|TRBJ2-3|TRBV19|-
TGTGCCAGTAGTCTAGCGGGGGGACCAGATACGCAGTATTTT
CASSLAGGPDTQYF
>-|TRBJ2-7|TRBV5-6|-
TGTGCCAGCAGCTTGGGGGGACTCATGGCCTACGAGCAGTACTTC
CASSLGGLMAYEQYF
>TRBD1|TRBJ1-2|TRBV5-4|-
TGTGCCAGCAGCTCGAAGGACAGGGGTAATGGCTACACCTTC
CASSSKDRGNGYTF
>-|TRBJ2-3|TRBV25-1|-
TGTGCCAGCAGTGCCCACTCGAGAGATACGCAGTATTTT
CASSAHSRDTQYF
>TRBD2|TRBJ2-2|TRBV6-5|few
TGTGCCAGCAGCCGGACTAGTTTTCCCGGGGAGCTGTTTTTT
CASSRTSFPGELFF
>-|TRBJ2-2|TRBV24-1|-
TGTGCCACCAGTGATTGGGCAGGGGTTCCCGGGGAGCTGTTTTTT
CATSDWAGVPGELFF
>-|TRBJ2-1|TRBV4-1|-
TGCGCCAGCAGCCAAGATTGGTTTCTCATCCAGGGAGGGGGGTCCTACAATGAGCAGTTCTTC
CASSQDWFLIQGGGSYNEQFF
>TRBD1|TRBJ2-5|TRBV5-4|-
TGTGCCAGCAGCTTGAGACAGGGTGTAGGAGAGACCCAGTACTTC
CASSLRQGVGETQYF
>TRBD2|TRBJ2-1|TRBV5-1|-
TGCGCCAGCAGCTTGGGTCTAGCGGGGGCCTCCTACAATGAGCAGTTCTTC
CASSLGLAGASYNEQFF
>TRBD2|TRBJ2-2|TRBV11-3|-
TGTGCCAGCGCCAAACTAGCGATTGTTTCCGGGGAGCTGTTTTTT
CASAKLAIVSGELFF
>TRBD2|TRBJ2-3|TRBV11-2|-
TGTGCCAGCAGCTTAGGGACTAGCGGGAGGGCAGATACGCAGTATTTT
CASSLGTSGRADTQYF
>TRBD1|TRBJ2-1|TRBV11-2|-
TGTGCCAGCAGCTTTCTACAGGGGGCGGCTGGCAATGAGCAGTTCTTC
CASSFLQGAAGNEQFF
>-|TRBJ2-7|TRBV7-9|once
TGTGCCAGCAGCTTTCCAAACTCCTACGAGCAGTACTTC
CASSFPNSYEQYF
>-|TRBJ2-5|TRBV30|-
TGTGCCTGGAGTGTAGGACTACGGGGGACCCAGTACTTC
CAWSVGLRGTQYF
>-|TRBJ2-1|TRBV7-3|-
TGTGCCAGCAAGACAAGGACAGATTCCTACAATGAGCAGTTCTTC
CASKTRTDSYNEQFF
>TRBD1|TRBJ1-5|TRBV7-8|few
TGTGCCAGCAGCTTAGCGGGGACAGTCAATCAGCCCCAGCATTTT
CASSLAGTVNQPQHF
>-|TRBJ2-7|TRBV7-2|-
TGTGCCAGCAGCTTGGCCGGAGGGGTCCCCTACGAGCAGTACTTC
CASSLAGGVPYEQYF
>-|TRBJ1-2|TRBV27|-
TGTGCCAGCAGTTCCCCTTCAACGGCGGGGGGGGCGGCTAACTATGGCTACACCTTC
CASSSPSTAGGAANYGYTF
>-|TRBJ2-2|TRBV5-4|few
TGTGCCAGCAGCTTGTGGGGGCCTGGCACCGGGGAGCTGTTTTTT
CASSLWGPGTGELFF
>-|TRBJ2-7|TRBV28|-
TGTGCCAGCAGGTCTAGCAGTGGGTACGAGCAGTACTTC
CASRSSSGYEQYF